Below, one T cell receptor beta chain is given with its context. Its target is not known. Researchers secured at least one pre-ART and at least two post-ART PBMC samples from each donor. The authors ran the immunoSEQ assay, v3.0, at survey level. The method was immunoSEQ multiplex PCR; TCRdb's version includes in-frame clones alone and lacks a portion of them. Counted here are about 24,000 clones, 81% occurring once; the ten biggest clones make up approximately 6%. The sample comes from a study of long-term antiretroviral therapy in people with HIV. Germline CDR1 is SGHAT and CDR2 is FQNNGV. Between the trimmed V and J ends, which lost 5 bases and 3 bases, there was a span of 20 bases. There are 16 residues in the CDR3. Overall study results and limits: Every time point showed a repertoire led by clones expanded before ART.

V and J are TRBV11-2 and TRBJ2-7, with a weak D call TRBD1 (7 bases). This sequence was found in a man aged 25 to 45 with HIV. The material sequenced was unsorted PBMCs, taken 4.4 years after starting antiretroviral therapy. The CDR3 region has the DNA TGTGCCAGCAGCCCCGCCCCAGGGGGGCTTATCTACGAGCAGTACTTC. This gives the protein CASSPAPGGLIYEQYF.